The rows below give T cell receptor beta chains drawn from one sample of a study of T cell responses to AZD1222 COVID-19 vaccine. This table comes from immunoSEQ multiplex PCR, and its TCRdb copy is limited to in-frame clones, with some not included. The sample has some 130,000 clones, nearly 95% seen once. The starting material was peripheral blood, obtained on day 0 of AZD1222 vaccination. Source of these receptors: an adult in good health. The CDR3 runs from the conserved cysteine through the conserved F or W. The order of the fields is V gene, D gene, J gene, clone size, CDR3 DNA, CDR3 protein. The D gene is left open where the match is weak. Clone sizes are given selectively: once, few, many, or a class where the clone is expanded.

V: TRBV9
D: NA
J: TRBJ1-1
size: NA
DNA: TGTGCCAGCAGCGTAGAAGGGGAGACTGAAGCTTTCTTT
CDR3: CASSVEGETEAFF

V: TRBV5-4
D: NA
J: TRBJ1-1
size: NA
DNA: TGTGCCAGCAGCTTGAGACAGATGAACACTGAAGCTTTCTTT
CDR3: CASSLRQMNTEAFF

V: TRBV10-3
D: NA
J: TRBJ1-2
size: NA
DNA: TGTGCCATCAGTGAACAGGTTTTGGGGGGCTACACCTTC
CDR3: CAISEQVLGGYTF

V: TRBV13
D: TRBD2
J: TRBJ2-3
size: NA
DNA: TGTGCCAGCAGCTCGTCACTAGCGGGAGTCAAATATTTT
CDR3: CASSSSLAGVKYF

V: TRBV7-6
D: NA
J: TRBJ1-4
size: NA
DNA: TGTGCCAGCAGCTCCCGGACGGGGAATGAAAAACTGTTTTTT
CDR3: CASSSRTGNEKLFF

V: TRBV18
D: NA
J: TRBJ1-2
size: NA
DNA: TGTGCCAGCTCACCCCAGCCAACCGCTAACTATGGCTACACCTTC
CDR3: CASSPQPTANYGYTF

V: TRBV28
D: NA
J: TRBJ1-5
size: NA
DNA: TGTGCCAGCAGTTTCACAGGGATCGGGCAGCCCCAGCATTTT
CDR3: CASSFTGIGQPQHF

V: TRBV2
D: NA
J: TRBJ2-1
size: NA
DNA: TGTGCCAGCAGTGAGGCGGGGCCAGGGAATGAGCAGTTCTTC
CDR3: CASSEAGPGNEQFF

V: TRBV28
D: NA
J: TRBJ2-5
size: NA
DNA: TGTGCCAGCAGTACCAGGTCCAGGATGGAGACCCAGTACTTC
CDR3: CASSTRSRMETQYF

V: TRBV28
D: NA
J: TRBJ2-7
size: NA
DNA: TGTGCCACTAGGAGGCCCCAGAACTACGAGCAGTACTTC
CDR3: CATRRPQNYEQYF

V: TRBV5-6
D: NA
J: TRBJ2-7
size: NA
DNA: TGTGCCAGCAGCTTGGCGCCGGGCTCCTACGAGCAGTACTTC
CDR3: CASSLAPGSYEQYF

V: TRBV4-1
D: NA
J: TRBJ1-5
size: NA
DNA: TGCGCCAGCAGCCAAGAGGTGGTCAGGGGCGATCAGCCCCAGCATTTT
CDR3: CASSQEVVRGDQPQHF

V: TRBV5-6
D: NA
J: TRBJ1-6
size: NA
DNA: TGTGCCAGCAGCGAAGATTTTATTGGGAATTCACCCCTCCACTTT
CDR3: CASSEDFIGNSPLHF

V: TRBV19
D: NA
J: TRBJ1-2
size: once
DNA: TGTGCCAGTAGTCCCAGGGGACATGGCTACACCTTC
CDR3: CASSPRGHGYTF

V: TRBV5-4
D: TRBD1
J: TRBJ1-1
size: NA
DNA: TGTGCCAGCAGCTCCGGACAGGGGGCTGGTGAAGCTTTCTTT
CDR3: CASSSGQGAGEAFF

V: TRBV30
D: TRBD1
J: TRBJ2-2
size: NA
DNA: TGTGCCTGGAGGCCGGGACAGGACACCGGGGAGCTGTTTTTT
CDR3: CAWRPGQDTGELFF

V: TRBV27
D: TRBD1
J: TRBJ1-1
size: NA
DNA: TGTGCCAGCAGTCCACAGGGGTACACTGAAGCTTTCTTT
CDR3: CASSPQGYTEAFF

V: TRBV20-1
D: NA
J: TRBJ1-5
size: NA
DNA: TGCAGTGCTAGTGTGGGTGGCGGCAATCAGCCCCAGCATTTT
CDR3: CSASVGGGNQPQHF

V: TRBV4-1
D: NA
J: TRBJ2-1
size: NA
DNA: TGCGCCAGCAGCCAAGAAGGGCAGACCAAAGAGCAGTTCTTC
CDR3: CASSQEGQTKEQFF

V: TRBV2
D: NA
J: TRBJ2-1
size: NA
DNA: TGTGCCAGCAGTGTCTCTGGGACAATGGTGGGTGAGCAGTTCTTC
CDR3: CASSVSGTMVGEQFF

V: TRBV13
D: NA
J: TRBJ2-7
size: NA
DNA: TGTGCCAGCAGCTCCCTGACATCCTACGAGCAGTACTTC
CDR3: CASSSLTSYEQYF

V: TRBV19
D: TRBD1
J: TRBJ1-5
size: NA
DNA: TGTGCCAGTAGTAGCAACAGGGGACGTCAGCCCCAGCATTTT
CDR3: CASSSNRGRQPQHF

V: TRBV5-4
D: NA
J: TRBJ1-3
size: NA
DNA: TGTGCCAGCGGTCCGACGGCGGGTGGAAACACCATATATTTT
CDR3: CASGPTAGGNTIYF

V: TRBV4-1
D: NA
J: TRBJ1-2
size: NA
DNA: TGCGCCAGCAGCCAAGAATCACCTCTTCTTTTCTATGGCTACACCTTC
CDR3: CASSQESPLLFYGYTF

V: TRBV7-9
D: NA
J: TRBJ2-2
size: NA
DNA: TGTGCCAGCAGCTTAGTTGGCTCGAACACCGGGGAGCTGTTTTTT
CDR3: CASSLVGSNTGELFF

V: TRBV7-6
D: NA
J: TRBJ2-7
size: NA
DNA: TGTGCCAGCAGCTCACCGCCCTCTGGAGGTGGCCCCTACGAGCAGTACTTC
CDR3: CASSSPPSGGGPYEQYF

V: TRBV6-5
D: NA
J: TRBJ1-2
size: NA
DNA: TGTGCCAGCAGTTCCACAGGGTTACATGGCTACACCTTC
CDR3: CASSSTGLHGYTF

V: TRBV5-1
D: NA
J: TRBJ1-2
size: NA
DNA: TGCGCCAGCAGCTTTGATCAGGGTGGGAATGGCTACACCTTC
CDR3: CASSFDQGGNGYTF

V: TRBV2
D: NA
J: TRBJ2-1
size: NA
DNA: TGTGCCAGCAGTGTCCCCTTTTCACAGTTCTTC
CDR3: CASSVPFSQFF

V: TRBV30
D: NA
J: TRBJ2-7
size: few
DNA: TGTGCCTGGAGTGTATCCAGCTACGAGCAGTACTTC
CDR3: CAWSVSSYEQYF

V: TRBV2
D: NA
J: TRBJ2-7
size: NA
DNA: TGTGCCAGCAGTCCCACCCGGGACGGTCCCTACGAGCAGTACTTC
CDR3: CASSPTRDGPYEQYF

V: TRBV20-1
D: NA
J: TRBJ1-1
size: once
DNA: TGCAGTGCTAGTCGGACTCCTACTGAAGCTTTCTTT
CDR3: CSASRTPTEAFF

V: TRBV7-9
D: TRBD1
J: TRBJ2-5
size: NA
DNA: TGTGCCAGCAGCGCAGGGGACAGCCGCGAGACCCAGTACTTC
CDR3: CASSAGDSRETQYF

V: TRBV19
D: TRBD1
J: TRBJ2-7
size: NA
DNA: TGTGCCAGTCTCAAGGACAGGGACGAGCAGTACTTC
CDR3: CASLKDRDEQYF

V: TRBV19
D: NA
J: TRBJ1-1
size: NA
DNA: TGTGCCAGTAGTGGGGATTGGGCTTTCTTT
CDR3: CASSGDWAFF

V: TRBV5-5
D: TRBD1
J: TRBJ2-2
size: NA
DNA: TGTGCCAGCAGCTTCGCGGGACAGGGGGGCACCGGGGAGCTGTTTTTT
CDR3: CASSFAGQGGTGELFF

V: TRBV3-1/TRBV3-2
D: NA
J: TRBJ2-1
size: NA
DNA: TGTGCCAGCAGCCAAGGGACTGGCAGTTTCAATGAGCAGTTCTTC
CDR3: CASSQGTGSFNEQFF

V: TRBV28
D: NA
J: TRBJ2-3
size: NA
DNA: TGTGCCAGCAGGGGGCCAGATACGCAGTATTTT
CDR3: CASRGPDTQYF

V: TRBV20-1
D: NA
J: TRBJ1-1
size: NA
DNA: TGCAGTGCTAGTCTCCGTTACACTGAAGCTTTCTTT
CDR3: CSASLRYTEAFF

V: TRBV29-1
D: TRBD2
J: TRBJ2-3
size: NA
DNA: TGCAGCGTTTCCTTCACTAGCGGGAGAGGAGATACGCAGTATTTT
CDR3: CSVSFTSGRGDTQYF

V: TRBV2
D: TRBD1
J: TRBJ1-1
size: once
DNA: TGTGCCAGCAGCACCCAGACAGGGGGCCCTCTCCGCTTT
CDR3: CASSTQTGGPLRF

V: TRBV14
D: NA
J: TRBJ2-3
size: NA
DNA: TGTGCCAGCAGCAATAATCCGGCGGATACGCAGTATTTT
CDR3: CASSNNPADTQYF

V: TRBV4-1
D: NA
J: TRBJ1-6
size: NA
DNA: TGCGCCAGCAGCCAAGATTTCGGACGGTATAATTCACCCCTCCACTTT
CDR3: CASSQDFGRYNSPLHF

V: TRBV5-1
D: NA
J: TRBJ2-3
size: NA
DNA: TGCGCCTCGGGCCAGTCAGGGGCCGGCCCAGATACGCAGTATTTT
CDR3: CASGQSGAGPDTQYF

V: TRBV7-2
D: NA
J: TRBJ2-1
size: NA
DNA: TGTGCCAGCAGCTTAGCGCGGCAGGATCACTCCTACAATGAGCAGTTCTTC
CDR3: CASSLARQDHSYNEQFF

V: TRBV18
D: NA
J: TRBJ1-1
size: NA
DNA: TGTGCCAGCTCACCACTGGTTGACACTGAAGCTTTCTTT
CDR3: CASSPLVDTEAFF

V: TRBV28
D: TRBD1
J: TRBJ2-2
size: NA
DNA: TGTGCCAGCAGTTTCCAGGGGGACCCCCCCGGGGAGCTGTTTTTT
CDR3: CASSFQGDPPGELFF

V: TRBV27
D: TRBD2
J: TRBJ2-3
size: NA
DNA: TGTGCCAGCAGTCCCCCCTTACGTCTACTAGCGGGAGTTCGTACAGATACGCAGTATTTT
CDR3: CASSPPLRLLAGVRTDTQYF

V: TRBV4-1
D: TRBD1
J: TRBJ1-2
size: NA
DNA: TGCGCCAGCAGCCAGGATACAGGGGGAAGTGGCTACACCTTC
CDR3: CASSQDTGGSGYTF

V: TRBV5-6
D: NA
J: TRBJ1-6
size: NA
DNA: TGTGCCAGCAGCATAATACAGGGTGCCCTCCACTTT
CDR3: CASSIIQGALHF

V: TRBV5-1
D: TRBD1
J: TRBJ1-6
size: few
DNA: TGCGCCAGCAGTAAAGGGAATCCGGGACAGGGGAGGGATTCACCCCTCCACTTT
CDR3: CASSKGNPGQGRDSPLHF

V: TRBV30
D: NA
J: TRBJ1-5
size: NA
DNA: TGTGCCTGGAGTCTAGAGGGACGGTCTCCCCAGCATTTT
CDR3: CAWSLEGRSPQHF

V: TRBV7-2
D: NA
J: TRBJ1-2
size: NA
DNA: TGTGCCAGCAGCCCGGGACCCGCCGGCCGGTGGGACTATGGCTACACCTTC
CDR3: CASSPGPAGRWDYGYTF

V: TRBV9
D: TRBD2
J: TRBJ2-1
size: NA
DNA: TGTGCCAGCAGCTCCGCAGGGAGGTTAGCGGGCAGCTCCTACAATGAGCAGTTCTTC
CDR3: CASSSAGRLAGSSYNEQFF